These 11 T cell receptor beta chains were all obtained from the same sample, sequenced in a study of shared clonotypes between healthy human individuals. Sequenced by immunoSEQ multiplex PCR; TCRdb stores in-frame clones only, minus some. The sample lists over 700,000 clones; around 77% were seen once. Material for sequencing was memory CD4+ T cells sorted from blood. Stated subset: CD45RA-negative fraction. The receptors derive from a young woman in good health.

This chain uses TRBV6-6 with TRBJ1-5, with 8 bases fitting TRBD1. The V gene's germline CDR1 is MNHNY and CDR2 SVGAGI (reference sequence). The trim removed 8 bases at V and 5 bases at J, leaving 8 bases unmatched. The CDR3 loop spans 14 amino acids. CDR3 DNA sequence: TGTGCCAGCCCCTCCGGACAGGGCCATCAGCCCCAGCATTTT. This codes for CASPSGQGHQPQHF.

The chain employs TRBV5-8 and TRBJ1-5; D possibly corresponds to TRBD1 (5 bases). Per the germline V gene, CDR1 is SGHTS and CDR2 is YDEGEE. V was cut by 7 bases and J by 0 bases, with 8 bases left in between. The CDR3 totals 13 residues. Written as DNA, the CDR3 is TGTGCCAGCGGGACTTATAGCAATCAGCCCCAGCATTTT. Its translation is CASGTYSNQPQHF.

The CDR3 loop is CASSLGTGNYEQYF. For the CDR3, the DNA is TGTGCCAGCAGCTTAGGGACAGGGAACTACGAGCAGTACTTC. The rearrangement joins TRBV7-2 to TRBJ2-7; TRBD1 aligns across 8 bases. This CDR3 comprises 14 residues. CDR1 SGHTA and CDR2 FQGNSA come from the germline V gene. The trim removed 1 base at V and 3 bases at J, leaving 2 bases unmatched.

The V and J genes are TRBV28 and TRBJ2-4, with 9 bases fitting TRBD2. Germline V gene data show CDR1 as MDHEN and CDR2 as SYDVKM. Unmatched junction bases numbered 4, after V lost 2 bases and J lost 8 bases. There are 14 residues in the CDR3. The CDR3 spells CASSLPAGGDIQYF. The CDR3 DNA reads TGTGCCAGCAGTTTACCGGCGGGAGGGGACATTCAGTACTTC.

V gene TRBV28 combines with J gene TRBJ2-5, with 7 bases that match TRBD1. Trimming cost V 2 bases and J 2 bases; bases outside gene matches: 2. The CDR3 has 14 amino acids. CDR1 is MDHEN, CDR2 SYDVKM, per germline. The CDR3 coding sequence is TGTGCCAGCAGTTTAAACAGGGGACAAGAGACCCAGTACTTC. Translating gives CASSLNRGQETQYF.

The J gene is TRBJ1-3, the V gene TRBV7-9; 9 bases agree with TRBD1. Germline values: CDR1 SEHNR, CDR2 FQNEAQ (reference sequence). The CDR3 length is 16 residues. V lost 5 bases, J lost 9 bases, and 14 bases stayed unmatched. CDR3 region: CASSLHTGTGLSTIYF. CDR3 sequence (DNA): TGTGCCAGCAGCCTTCATACAGGGACAGGGTTATCCACCATATATTTT.

The chain uses TRBV28 and TRBJ1-1; D remains ambiguous. The V gene's germline CDR1 is MDHEN and CDR2 SYDVKM. This CDR3 has 12 amino acids. With 4 bases removed from V and 1 base from J, the gap between germline ends came to 4 bases. The CDR3: CASSWANTEAFF. CDR3 coding DNA: TGTGCCAGCAGTTGGGCGAACACTGAAGCTTTCTTT.

The J gene is TRBJ2-5, the V gene TRBV7-9; 12 positions agree with TRBD1. The CDR3 contains 15 residues. Per the germline V gene, CDR1 is SEHNR and CDR2 is FQNEAQ (reference sequence). With 3 bases clipped from V and 5 bases from J, the junction kept 4 bases outside the gene matches. CDR3 coding DNA: TGTGCCAGCAGCTTTGGGACAGGGGGCGTGGAGACCCAGTACTTC. Translation: CASSFGTGGVETQYF.

The CDR3 loop is CASSRVKNEQFF. CDR3 sequence (DNA): TGCGCCAGCAGCAGGGTTAAGAATGAGCAGTTCTTC. The J gene is TRBJ2-1, the V gene TRBV5-1; D gene unclear. Looked up from germline, CDR1 is SGHRS and CDR2 is YFSETQ. V lost 4 bases and J lost 7, with 9 bases in between. The CDR3 loop spans 12 amino acids.

The gene calls are TRBV5-1 and TRBJ1-1; TRBD1 agrees at 7 bases. Germline CDR1 is SGHRS and CDR2 is YFSETQ. The CDR3 length is 16 residues. With 6 bases clipped from V and 0 bases from J, the junction kept 11 bases outside the gene matches. CDR3 sequence (DNA): TGCGCCAGCAAAATGACAGGGTTGACAATGAACACTGAAGCTTTCTTT. Translating gives CASKMTGLTMNTEAFF.

The chain links TRBV28 to TRBJ2-7; no definite D call. Between the trimmed V and J ends, which lost 6 bases and 0 bases, there was a span of 9 bases. Germline V gives CDR1 MDHEN, CDR2 SYDVKM. This CDR3 contains 13 residues. In DNA form, the CDR3 reads TGTGCCAGCAGCTATCCCAACTCCTACGAGCAGTACTTC. Its translation: CASSYPNSYEQYF.